This TCR beta chain comes out of a study of technical replicates of blood from a few donors. Trimming stripped 3 bases from V and 4 bases from J, with 19 bases between. Germline-derived CDR1 and CDR2 are MNHEY and SMNVEV (reference sequence). The CDR3 length is 18 residues. Produced via immunoSEQ multiplex PCR; TCRdb's table is partial and in-frame only. The sample carries roughly 71,000 clones, roughly 95% recorded once. The sample taken for sequencing was T cells isolated from PBMCs. This clonotype originated in a human donor in good health. The rearrangement uses TRBV27 and TRBJ2-6, with a tentative D call TRBD2 (6 bases). The CDR3 DNA reads TGTGCCAGCAGTTTTGTCTGGCGGGGAGGCGACGGGGCCAACGTCCTGACTTTC. Amino acids: CASSFVWRGGDGANVLTF.